The subject of this entry is one TCR beta chain. The antigen is unknown. Both 60 Vbeta primers and 13 Jbeta primers went into the PCR. Clones were sequenced by immunoSEQ multiplex PCR, and TCRdb holds only the in-frame ones, with some missing. The table has 45,000 to 65,000 clones, about 82% seen once. The record originates from a study of cytomegalovirus exposure and HLA in healthy donors. General observations from the study: Earlier analysis found most TCR beta V segments productive about 90% or about 30% of the time. CMV antigen specificity of three CMV-associated chains was confirmed in vitro.

Sequencing was done on a sample of PBMCs. The sequence derives from a man younger than 40 in good health and CMV-seronegative.

CDR3 region: CASSLSGTSGSYEQYF. The CDR3 coding sequence is TGTGCCAGCAGTTTATCCGGGACTAGCGGCTCCTACGAGCAGTACTTC. The V call is TRBV28, the J call TRBJ2-7, with 11 positions matching TRBD2. The CDR3 covers 16 residues. Germline-derived CDR1 and CDR2 are MDHEN and SYDVKM. V was pared by 1 base and J by 0 bases, with 2 bases of the junction left unmatched. Looking up the rest from reference TRBV28 and TRBJ2-7 gives the full variable domain: DVKVTQSSRYLVKRTGEKVFLECVQDMDHENMFWYRQDPGLGLRLIYFSYDVKMKEKGDIPEGYSVSREKKERFSLILESASTNQTSMYLCASSLSGTSGSYEQYFGPGTRLTVT.